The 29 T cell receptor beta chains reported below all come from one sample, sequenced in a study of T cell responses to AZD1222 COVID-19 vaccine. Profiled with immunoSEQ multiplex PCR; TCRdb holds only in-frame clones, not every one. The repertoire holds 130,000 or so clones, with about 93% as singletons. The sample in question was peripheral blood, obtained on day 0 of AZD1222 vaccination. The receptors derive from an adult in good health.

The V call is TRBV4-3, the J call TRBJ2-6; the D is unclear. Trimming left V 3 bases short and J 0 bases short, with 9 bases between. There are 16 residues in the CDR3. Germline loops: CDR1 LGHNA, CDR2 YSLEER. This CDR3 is CASSQDRSSGANVLTF. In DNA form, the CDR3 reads TGCGCCAGCAGCCAGGACCGTAGCTCTGGGGCCAACGTCCTGACTTTC.

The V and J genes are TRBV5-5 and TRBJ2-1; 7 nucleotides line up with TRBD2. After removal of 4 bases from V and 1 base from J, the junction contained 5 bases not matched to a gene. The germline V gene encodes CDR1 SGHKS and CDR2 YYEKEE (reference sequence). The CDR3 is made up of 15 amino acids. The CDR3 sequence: CASSIREGSYNEQFF. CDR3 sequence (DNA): TGTGCCAGCAGCATCAGGGAGGGGTCCTACAATGAGCAGTTCTTC.

The CDR3 nucleotides read TGTGCCAGCAGTTCCTTTAGCGGAGAGGAGGGAAATGAGCAGTTCTTC. As protein: CASSSFSGEEGNEQFF. V is TRBV28 and J is TRBJ2-1, with TRBD2 as a possible D gene (6 bases). From germline, CDR1 is MDHEN and CDR2 SYDVKM. Trimming left V 4 bases short and J 7 bases short, with 20 bases between. The CDR3 has 16 residues. The whole variable domain, filled in from reference TRBV28 and TRBJ2-1, reads DVKVTQSSRYLVKRTGEKVFLECVQDMDHENMFWYRQDPGLGLRLIYFSYDVKMKEKGDIPEGYSVSREKKERFSLILESASTNQTSMYLCASSSFSGEEGNEQFFGPGTRLTVL.

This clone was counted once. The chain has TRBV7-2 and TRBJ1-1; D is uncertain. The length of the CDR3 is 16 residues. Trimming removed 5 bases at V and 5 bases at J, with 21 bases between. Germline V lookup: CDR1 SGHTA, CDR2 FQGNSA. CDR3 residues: CASSPSFVQVTTEAFF. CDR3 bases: TGTGCCAGCAGCCCCTCCTTCGTGCAGGTGACTACTGAAGCTTTCTTT.

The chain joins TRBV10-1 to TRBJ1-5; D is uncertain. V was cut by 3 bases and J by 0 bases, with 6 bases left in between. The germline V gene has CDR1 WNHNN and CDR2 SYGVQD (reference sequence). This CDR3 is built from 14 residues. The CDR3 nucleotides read TGCGCCAGCAGTGAAGGCGATAGCAATCAGCCCCAGCATTTT. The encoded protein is CASSEGDSNQPQHF.

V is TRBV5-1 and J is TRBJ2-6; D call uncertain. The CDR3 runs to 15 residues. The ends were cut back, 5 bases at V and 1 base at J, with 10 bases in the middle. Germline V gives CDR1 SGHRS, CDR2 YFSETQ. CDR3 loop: CASSNRQSGANVLTF. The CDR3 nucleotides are TGCGCCAGCAGTAACCGACAATCTGGGGCCAACGTCCTGACTTTC.

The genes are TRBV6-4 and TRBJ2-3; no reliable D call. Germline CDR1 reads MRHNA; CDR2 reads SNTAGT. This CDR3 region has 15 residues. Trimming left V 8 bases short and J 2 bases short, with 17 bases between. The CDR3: CASPSRVPSTDTQYF. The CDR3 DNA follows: TGTGCCAGCCCTTCCCGTGTCCCCTCCACAGATACGCAGTATTTT.

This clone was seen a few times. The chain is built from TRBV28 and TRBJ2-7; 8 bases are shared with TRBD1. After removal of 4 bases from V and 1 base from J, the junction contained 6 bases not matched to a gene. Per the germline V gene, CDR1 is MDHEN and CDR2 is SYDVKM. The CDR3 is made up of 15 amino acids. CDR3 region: CASSSPGTGSYEQYF. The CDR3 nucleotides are TGTGCCAGCAGTTCCCCCGGGACAGGATCCTACGAGCAGTACTTC.

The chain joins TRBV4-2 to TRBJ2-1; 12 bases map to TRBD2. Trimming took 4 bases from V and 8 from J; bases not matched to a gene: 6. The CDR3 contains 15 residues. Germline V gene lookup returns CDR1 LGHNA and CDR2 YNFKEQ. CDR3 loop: CASSPTSGSIHEQFF. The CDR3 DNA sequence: TGTGCCAGCAGCCCGACTAGCGGGAGTATACATGAGCAGTTCTTC.

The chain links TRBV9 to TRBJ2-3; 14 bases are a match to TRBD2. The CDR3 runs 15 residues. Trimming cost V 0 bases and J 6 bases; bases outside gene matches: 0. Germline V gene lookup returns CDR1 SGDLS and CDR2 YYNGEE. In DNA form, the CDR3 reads TGTGCCAGCAGCGTAGGGACTAGCGGGAGGGATACGCAGTATTTT. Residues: CASSVGTSGRDTQYF.

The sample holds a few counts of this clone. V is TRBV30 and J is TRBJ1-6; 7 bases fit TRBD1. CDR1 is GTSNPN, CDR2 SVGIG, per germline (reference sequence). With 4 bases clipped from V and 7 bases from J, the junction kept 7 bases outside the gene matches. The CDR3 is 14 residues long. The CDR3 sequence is CAWTPGQTNSPLHF. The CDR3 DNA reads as TGTGCCTGGACCCCGGGACAGACCAATTCACCCCTCCACTTT.

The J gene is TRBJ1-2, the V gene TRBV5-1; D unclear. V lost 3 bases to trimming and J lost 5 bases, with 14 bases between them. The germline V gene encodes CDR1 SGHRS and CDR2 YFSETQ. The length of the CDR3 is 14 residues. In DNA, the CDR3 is TGCGCCAGCAGCTCCAGGACCGCCGATTATGGCTACACCTTC. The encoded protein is CASSSRTADYGYTF. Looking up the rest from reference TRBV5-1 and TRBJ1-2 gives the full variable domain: KAGVTQTPRYLIKTRGQQVTLSCSPISGHRSVSWYQQTPGQGLQFLFEYFSETQRNKGNFPGRFSGRQFSNSRSEMNVSTLELGDSALYLCASSSRTADYGYTFGSGTRLTVV.

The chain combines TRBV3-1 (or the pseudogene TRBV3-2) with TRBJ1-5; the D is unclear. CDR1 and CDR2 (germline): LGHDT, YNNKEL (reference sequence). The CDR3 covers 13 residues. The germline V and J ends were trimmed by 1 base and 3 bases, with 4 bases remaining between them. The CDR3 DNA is TGTGCCAGCAGCCAAGGGACCAATCAGCCCCAGCATTTT. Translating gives CASSQGTNQPQHF.

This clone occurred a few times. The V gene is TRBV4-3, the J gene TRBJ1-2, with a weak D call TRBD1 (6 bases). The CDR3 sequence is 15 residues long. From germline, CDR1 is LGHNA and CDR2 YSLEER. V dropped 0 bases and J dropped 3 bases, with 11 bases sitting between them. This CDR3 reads CASSQELQGYYGYTF. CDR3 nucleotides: TGCGCCAGCAGCCAAGAACTACAGGGATACTATGGCTACACCTTC.

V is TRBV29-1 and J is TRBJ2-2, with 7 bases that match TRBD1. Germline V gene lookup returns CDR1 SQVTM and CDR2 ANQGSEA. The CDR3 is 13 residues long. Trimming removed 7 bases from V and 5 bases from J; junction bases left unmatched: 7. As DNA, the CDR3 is TGCAGCGCCGAGGGGGCAAAAACCGGGGAGCTGTTTTTT. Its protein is CSAEGAKTGELFF.

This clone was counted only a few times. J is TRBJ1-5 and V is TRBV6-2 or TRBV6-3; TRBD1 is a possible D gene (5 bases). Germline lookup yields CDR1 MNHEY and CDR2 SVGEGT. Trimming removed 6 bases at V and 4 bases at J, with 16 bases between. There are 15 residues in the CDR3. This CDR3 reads CASSKGDTANQPQHF. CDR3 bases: TGTGCCAGCAGCAAAGGGGATACAGCGAATCAGCCCCAGCATTTT.

As DNA, the CDR3 is TGCGCCAGCAGCCTTGGGACTAGCGGGAGGAATGAGCAGTTCTTC. Translated, it gives CASSLGTSGRNEQFF. The rearrangement uses TRBV10-1 and TRBJ2-1; 15 bases agree with TRBD2. V gave up 6 bases and J gave up 7 bases; unmatched junction bases: 4. Germline CDR1 reads WNHNN; CDR2 reads SYGVQD (reference sequence). This CDR3 comprises 15 residues.

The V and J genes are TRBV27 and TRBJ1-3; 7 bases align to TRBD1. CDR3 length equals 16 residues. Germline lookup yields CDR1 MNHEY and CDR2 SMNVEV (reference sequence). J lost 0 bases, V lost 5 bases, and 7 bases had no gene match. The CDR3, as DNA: TGTGCCAGCAGTCTAAGACAGGGCGACTCTGGAAACACCATATATTTT. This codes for CASSLRQGDSGNTIYF.

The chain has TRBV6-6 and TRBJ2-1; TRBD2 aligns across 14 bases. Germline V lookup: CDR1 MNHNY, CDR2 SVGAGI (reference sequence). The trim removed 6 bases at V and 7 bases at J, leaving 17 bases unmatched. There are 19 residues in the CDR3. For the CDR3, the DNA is TGTGCCAGCAGCTCAACCGGGACTAGCGGGAGTAGGCTAAGGAATGAGCAGTTCTTC. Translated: CASSSTGTSGSRLRNEQFF.

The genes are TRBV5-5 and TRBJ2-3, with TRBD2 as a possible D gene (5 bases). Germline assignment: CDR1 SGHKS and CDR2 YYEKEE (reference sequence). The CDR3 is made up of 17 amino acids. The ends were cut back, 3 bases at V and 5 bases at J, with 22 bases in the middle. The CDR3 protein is CASSYGNGLSRGDTQYF. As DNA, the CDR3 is TGTGCCAGCAGCTACGGTAACGGCCTCTCCCGGGGAGATACGCAGTATTTT.

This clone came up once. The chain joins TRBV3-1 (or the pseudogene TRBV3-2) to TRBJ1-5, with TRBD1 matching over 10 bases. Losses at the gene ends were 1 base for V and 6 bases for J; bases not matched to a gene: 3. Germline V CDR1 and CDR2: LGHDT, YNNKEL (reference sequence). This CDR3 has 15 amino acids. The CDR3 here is CASSQGTGGTQPQHF. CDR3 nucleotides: TGTGCCAGCAGCCAAGGGACAGGGGGAACTCAGCCCCAGCATTTT.

The CDR3 reads CASSLTGPRETQYF. The CDR3 coding sequence is TGTGCCAGCAGCTTAACCGGGCCTCGGGAGACCCAGTACTTC. The rearrangement uses TRBV7-2 and TRBJ2-5; D call uncertain. The germline V gene has CDR1 SGHTA and CDR2 FQGNSA. The length of the CDR3 is 14 residues. The germline V and J ends were trimmed by 2 bases and 5 bases, with 12 bases remaining between them. Supplemented by reference TRBV7-2 and TRBJ2-5, the full variable domain reads GAGVSQSPSNKVTEKGKDVELRCDPISGHTALYWYRQSLGQGLEFLIYFQGNSAPDKSGLPSDRFSAERTGGSVSTLTIQRTQQEDSAVYLCASSLTGPRETQYFGPGTRLLVL.

The chain's CDR3 is CASSVTHNEQFF. The CDR3 coding sequence is TGTGCCAGCAGCGTGACCCACAATGAGCAGTTCTTC. This chain joins TRBV11-3 and TRBJ2-1, with D uncertain. V lost 5 bases, J lost 5 bases, and 7 bases lay in between. CDR1 and CDR2 from the germline V gene are SGHNT and YENEEA. This CDR3 comprises 12 residues.

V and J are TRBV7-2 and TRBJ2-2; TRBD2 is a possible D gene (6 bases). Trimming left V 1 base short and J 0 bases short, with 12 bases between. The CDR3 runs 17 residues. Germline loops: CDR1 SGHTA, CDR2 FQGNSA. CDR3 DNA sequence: TGTGCCAGCAGCTTAGACCGGGCGGGACCGAACACCGGGGAGCTGTTTTTT. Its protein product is CASSLDRAGPNTGELFF.

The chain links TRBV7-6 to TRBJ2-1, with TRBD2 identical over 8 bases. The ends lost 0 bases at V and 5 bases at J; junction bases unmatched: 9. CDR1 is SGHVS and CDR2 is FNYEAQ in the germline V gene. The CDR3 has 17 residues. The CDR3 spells CASSLALTSVGNNEQFF. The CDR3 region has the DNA TGTGCCAGCAGCTTAGCACTGACTAGCGTTGGTAACAATGAGCAGTTCTTC.

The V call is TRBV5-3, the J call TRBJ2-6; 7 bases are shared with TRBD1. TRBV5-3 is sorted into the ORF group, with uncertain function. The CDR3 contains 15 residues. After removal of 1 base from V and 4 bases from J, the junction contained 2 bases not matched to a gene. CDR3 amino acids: CARSLTGVGANVLTF. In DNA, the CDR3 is TGTGCCAGAAGCTTGACAGGGGTAGGGGCCAACGTCCTGACTTTC.

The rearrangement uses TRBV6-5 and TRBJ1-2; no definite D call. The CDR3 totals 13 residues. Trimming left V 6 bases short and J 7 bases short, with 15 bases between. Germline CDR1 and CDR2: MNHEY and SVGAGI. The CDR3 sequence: CASRVTEGSGYTF. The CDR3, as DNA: TGTGCCAGCAGGGTGACGGAGGGTAGTGGCTACACCTTC.

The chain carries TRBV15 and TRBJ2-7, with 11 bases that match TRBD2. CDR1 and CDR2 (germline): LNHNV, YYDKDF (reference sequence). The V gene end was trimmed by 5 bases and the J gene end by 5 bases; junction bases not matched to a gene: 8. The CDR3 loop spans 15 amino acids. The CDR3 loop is CATSAKTSGKNEQYF. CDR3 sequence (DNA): TGTGCCACCAGCGCAAAGACTAGCGGGAAGAACGAGCAGTACTTC.

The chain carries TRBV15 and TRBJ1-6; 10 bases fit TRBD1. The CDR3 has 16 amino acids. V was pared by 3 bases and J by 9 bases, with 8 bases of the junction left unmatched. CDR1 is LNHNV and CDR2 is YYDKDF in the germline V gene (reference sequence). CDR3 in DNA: TGTGCCACCAGCAGGGGACAGGGGTCACTTCCTTCACCCCTCCACTTT. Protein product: CATSRGQGSLPSPLHF.